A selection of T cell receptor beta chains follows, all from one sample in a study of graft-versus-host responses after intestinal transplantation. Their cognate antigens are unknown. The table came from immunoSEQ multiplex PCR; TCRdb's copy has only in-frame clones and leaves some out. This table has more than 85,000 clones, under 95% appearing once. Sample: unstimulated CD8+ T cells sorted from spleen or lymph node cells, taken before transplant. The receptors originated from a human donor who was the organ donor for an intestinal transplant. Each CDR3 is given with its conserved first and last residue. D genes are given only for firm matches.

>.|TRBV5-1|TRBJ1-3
CASSLASFSGNTIYF
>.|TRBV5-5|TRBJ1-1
CASSWGPGGNTEAFF
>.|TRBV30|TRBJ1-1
CAWNGEFEAFF
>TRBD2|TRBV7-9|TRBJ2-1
CASSLALAGLYNEQFF
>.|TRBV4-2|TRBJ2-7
CASSPRSQGTYEQYF
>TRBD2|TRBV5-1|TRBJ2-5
CASGLAGEETQYF
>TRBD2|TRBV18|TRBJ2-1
CASSPTAGEDNEQFF
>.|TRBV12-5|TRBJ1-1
CASSGAGDTEAFF
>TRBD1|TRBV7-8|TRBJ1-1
CASSLSHLRGLRNTEAFF
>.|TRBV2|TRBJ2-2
CASREGSGNTGELFF
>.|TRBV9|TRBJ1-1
CASSVGGVGSTEAFF
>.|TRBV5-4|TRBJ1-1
CASSSQRGMNTEAFF
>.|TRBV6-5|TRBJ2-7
CASSYSPDRPYKEQYF
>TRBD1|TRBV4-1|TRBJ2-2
CASSLQILTLGTGLNTGELFF
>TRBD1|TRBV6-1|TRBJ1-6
CASSEVPGQGGSPLHF
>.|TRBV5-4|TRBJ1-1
CASSIIIRGSGTEAFF
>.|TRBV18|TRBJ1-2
CASSPSSHPNYGYTF
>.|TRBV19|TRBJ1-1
CASMKSRTSNHGFF
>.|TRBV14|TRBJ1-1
CASRRRVRTEAFF
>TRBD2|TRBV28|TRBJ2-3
CASSFWPRLTSGILLFPDTQYF
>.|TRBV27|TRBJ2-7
CASSLSPYSSYEQYF
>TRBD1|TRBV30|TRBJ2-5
CAWSALTGGWETQYF
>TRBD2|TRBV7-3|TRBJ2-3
CASSLNQRGLSTDTQYF
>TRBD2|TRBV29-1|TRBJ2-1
CSVEMAGGPEQFF
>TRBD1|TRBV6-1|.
CASSPGQGDYEQYF
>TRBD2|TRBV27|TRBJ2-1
CASSVVAGTSGGLDNERFF
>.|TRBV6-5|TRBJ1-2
CASSSGGGYTF
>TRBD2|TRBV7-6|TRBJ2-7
CASRPLAGPYEQYF
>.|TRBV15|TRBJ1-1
CATSRGPPFYGRLNTEAFF
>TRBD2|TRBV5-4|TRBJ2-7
CASSVGLAGPIAYEQYF
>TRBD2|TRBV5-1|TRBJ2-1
CASSWSAGDKFF
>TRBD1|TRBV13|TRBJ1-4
CASSSRTGGGEKLFF
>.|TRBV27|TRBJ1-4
CASSLSQGDEKLFF
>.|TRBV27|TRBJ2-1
CASRLGNEQFF
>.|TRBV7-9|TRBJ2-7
CASSLGRGYEQYF
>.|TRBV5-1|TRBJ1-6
CASSLGGAPSPLHF
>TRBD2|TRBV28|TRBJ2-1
CASSEGTSGRRSEQFF
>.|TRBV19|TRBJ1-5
CASTGGPYSNQPQHF
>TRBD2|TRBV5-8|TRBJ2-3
CASSFGFSGREFADTQYF
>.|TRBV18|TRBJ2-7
CASSPRYDRFRTYEQYF
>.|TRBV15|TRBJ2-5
CATSRDRGGRETQYF
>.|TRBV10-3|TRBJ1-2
CATLDRSYNYGYTF
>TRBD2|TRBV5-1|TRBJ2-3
CASSLFRGDTDTQYF
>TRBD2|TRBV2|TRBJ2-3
CASSELAGNLGTDTQYF
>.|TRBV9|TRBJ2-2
CASSVGSRANTGELFF